These T cell receptor beta chains were read from a single sample in a study of human T cells and chemical hapten exposure. TCRdb reanalysed the RACE reads using MiXCR and keeps one entry per CDR3 protein. Of approximately 45,000 distinct CDR3 sequences in the sample, roughly 4.5% were seen once. The sample consisted of whole blood. These receptors were taken from a female donor in good health. Some clones in this sample may be carry-over from other donors' samples. Each CDR3 is given with its conserved first and last residue. D genes are given only for firm matches. Clone sizes are given selectively: once, few, many, or a class where the clone is expanded.

J gene: TRBJ2-1; clone size: few; D gene: NA; V gene: TRBV6-2/TRBV6-3; CDR3 DNA: TGTGCCAGCAGCCACCCCGGGGGCCGGGACTTTCCCTACAATGAGCAGTTCTTC; CDR3 protein: CASSHPGGRDFPYNEQFF
J gene: TRBJ1-1; clone size: many; D gene: NA; V gene: TRBV5-1; CDR3 DNA: TGCGCCAGCAGCTTGGTTTCGCGGGGGGGTAGTGCTGAAGCTTTCTTT; CDR3 protein: CASSLVSRGGSAEAFF
J gene: TRBJ1-1; clone size: few; D gene: TRBD1; V gene: TRBV10-3; CDR3 DNA: TGTGCCATCAGGCGGACAGGGGCCAGGGACACTGAAGCTTTCTTT; CDR3 protein: CAIRRTGARDTEAFF
J gene: TRBJ2-7; clone size: many; D gene: NA; V gene: TRBV28; CDR3 DNA: TGTGCCAGCAGTGCCCCTCCGTCGGCCGCCTACGAGCAGTACTTC; CDR3 protein: CASSAPPSAAYEQYF
J gene: TRBJ2-7; clone size: few; D gene: NA; V gene: TRBV6-2/TRBV6-3; CDR3 DNA: TGTGCCAGCACCAGGGGAGGGGACGAGCAGTACTTC; CDR3 protein: CASTRGGDEQYF
J gene: TRBJ2-7; clone size: many; D gene: NA; V gene: TRBV7-2; CDR3 DNA: TGTGCCAGCAGCTTAGCCCACGAGCAGTACTTC; CDR3 protein: CASSLAHEQYF
J gene: TRBJ2-7; clone size: few; D gene: NA; V gene: TRBV7-3; CDR3 DNA: TGTGCCAGCAGCGAAGGTTTAACGGGGGAGAAGTACTTC; CDR3 protein: CASSEGLTGEKYF
J gene: TRBJ1-5; clone size: many; D gene: NA; V gene: TRBV29-1; CDR3 DNA: TGCAGCGTTGCTAGAGAGGGCAATCAGCCCCAGCATTTT; CDR3 protein: CSVAREGNQPQHF
J gene: TRBJ1-2; clone size: many; D gene: NA; V gene: TRBV12-3/TRBV12-4; CDR3 DNA: TGTGCCAGCAGTCAGGGTACAGCCTTTATTAACTATGGCTACACCTTC; CDR3 protein: CASSQGTAFINYGYTF
J gene: TRBJ2-1; clone size: NA; D gene: NA; V gene: TRBV4-3; CDR3 DNA: TGCGCCAGCAGCCAAGATTCGGTGCAGGGATTGAATGAGCAGTTCTTC; CDR3 protein: CASSQDSVQGLNEQFF
J gene: TRBJ2-4; clone size: many; D gene: NA; V gene: TRBV6-6; CDR3 DNA: TGTGCCAGCAGTTACAAAACCGGGACACCTGTAGCCAAAAACATTCAGTACTTC; CDR3 protein: CASSYKTGTPVAKNIQYF
J gene: TRBJ2-1; clone size: many; D gene: NA; V gene: TRBV24-1; CDR3 DNA: TGTGCCACCAGTGATTTGGCGTACGACAACAATGAGCAGTTCTTC; CDR3 protein: CATSDLAYDNNEQFF
J gene: TRBJ1-5; clone size: many; D gene: NA; V gene: TRBV20-1; CDR3 DNA: TGCAGTGCTGGATCCGGGACAACCATTAGCAATCAGCCCCAGCATTTT; CDR3 protein: CSAGSGTTISNQPQHF
J gene: TRBJ1-1; clone size: many; D gene: TRBD1; V gene: TRBV20-1; CDR3 DNA: TGCAGTGCTAGAGTAAGGAACAGGGGTTATCGAGCTTTCTTT; CDR3 protein: CSARVRNRGYRAFF
J gene: TRBJ1-1; clone size: many; D gene: NA; V gene: TRBV6-1; CDR3 DNA: TGTGCCAGCAGTCAACCTGGGGAGGGGCGTAGTGAAGCTTTCTTT; CDR3 protein: CASSQPGEGRSEAFF
J gene: TRBJ1-1; clone size: many; D gene: NA; V gene: TRBV6-5; CDR3 DNA: TGTGCCAGCAGCCGAAGCGCGAGCACTGAAGCTTTCTTT; CDR3 protein: CASSRSASTEAFF
J gene: TRBJ2-7; clone size: many; D gene: NA; V gene: TRBV6-2/TRBV6-3; CDR3 DNA: TGTGCCAGCACCGACCCGACAGTCTCCTACGAGCAGTACTTC; CDR3 protein: CASTDPTVSYEQYF
J gene: TRBJ1-2; clone size: many; D gene: NA; V gene: TRBV20-1; CDR3 DNA: TGCAGTGCTAGAGATGATGGACGAGGCTATGGCTACACCTTC; CDR3 protein: CSARDDGRGYGYTF
J gene: TRBJ1-1; clone size: many; D gene: NA; V gene: TRBV7-9; CDR3 DNA: TGTGCCAGCAGCTTAGCGGTGAGTGGTGAAGCTTTCTTT; CDR3 protein: CASSLAVSGEAFF
J gene: TRBJ1-1; clone size: many; D gene: NA; V gene: TRBV7-2; CDR3 DNA: TGTGCCAGCAGCTTAGTTATGGGGAGCACTGAAGCTTTCTTT; CDR3 protein: CASSLVMGSTEAFF
J gene: TRBJ2-3; clone size: few; D gene: NA; V gene: TRBV29-1; CDR3 DNA: TGCAGCGTCCAGCTAATTTCAGATACGCAGTATTTT; CDR3 protein: CSVQLISDTQYF
J gene: TRBJ2-5; clone size: many; D gene: NA; V gene: TRBV20-1; CDR3 DNA: TGCAGTGCTGTGCCCTCCGGACACCGCCAAGAGACCCAGTACTTC; CDR3 protein: CSAVPSGHRQETQYF